This T cell receptor (beta chain) was documented in a study of blood T cells in healthy people across ages. Broader study findings: It was the long-lived donors that had more naive CD4+ cells and higher diversity than aged donors.

The germline V and J ends were trimmed by 9 bases and 1 base, with 9 bases remaining between them. This CDR3 has 12 amino acids. CDR1 LGHDT and CDR2 YNNKEL come from the germline V gene (reference sequence). As to this clonotype: What it binds is unknown.

Sample-barcoded 5' priming and a J-beta primer mix drove a second PCR of roughly 6 to 12 cycles. Template switching added a 12-random-nucleotide identifier to every cDNA molecule. TCRdb re-called the 5' RACE reads with MiXCR, one entry per CDR3 protein. The sample lists roughly 500,000 distinct CDR3 sequences; 25% to 30% were seen once. Those donating, healthy Caucasian individuals from Russia, were aged roughly 6 to 90. Each sample had at least 6.5 million PBMCs isolated. The specimen was blood. The J gene is TRBJ2-5, the V gene TRBV3-1; either TRBD1 or TRBD2 may supply D (5 bases each). This TCR was sampled from a woman between 65 and 79 years old in good health. Here the CDR3 DNA reads TGTGCCAGTAGAGGGGCCCAAGAGACCCAGTACTTC. This translates into CASRGAQETQYF.